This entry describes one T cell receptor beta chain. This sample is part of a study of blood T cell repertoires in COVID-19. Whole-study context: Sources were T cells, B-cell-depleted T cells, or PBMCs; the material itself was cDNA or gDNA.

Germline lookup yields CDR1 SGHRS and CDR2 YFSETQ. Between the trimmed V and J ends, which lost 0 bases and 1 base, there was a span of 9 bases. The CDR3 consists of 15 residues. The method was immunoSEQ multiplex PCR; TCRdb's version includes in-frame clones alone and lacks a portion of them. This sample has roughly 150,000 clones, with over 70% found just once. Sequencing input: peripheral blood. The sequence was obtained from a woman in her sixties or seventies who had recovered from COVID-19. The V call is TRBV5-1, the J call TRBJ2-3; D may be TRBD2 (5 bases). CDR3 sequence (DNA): TGCGCCAGCAGCTTGGGAGGGCCACGCACAGATACGCAGTATTTT. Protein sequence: CASSLGGPRTDTQYF.